This T cell receptor (beta chain) was sequenced in a study of T cells in localized non-small cell lung cancer. Findings of the study overall: Of the tissues analyzed, uninvolved adjacent lung showed maximal T cell clonality, greater than tumor. Median detection of top 100 tumor clones in adjacent lung was around 60 clones. Multi-region tumor sequencing was not done, so intratumor heterogeneity could not be excluded.

Trimming pared 3 bases from V and 0 bases from J, leaving 9 bases between. The CDR3 has 15 residues. Germline V lookup: CDR1 KGHSH, CDR2 LQKENI. Regarding this clone: Antigen: not known.

The repertoire was sequenced with immunoSEQ multiplex PCR; TCRdb's copy has only in-frame clones and lacks some. Of 65,000 to 95,000 clones listed, around 81% are singletons. This sequence was found in a man between 40 and 69 years old with stage II squamous cell lung carcinoma. The starting material was PBMCs, obtained before any cancer treatment. This sequence joins TRBV18 and TRBJ1-3; possible D gene TRBD1, 5 bases. CDR3 bases: TGTGCCAGCTCACCTCAGGGATCCTCTGGAAACACCATATATTTT. It codes for CASSPQGSSGNTIYF.